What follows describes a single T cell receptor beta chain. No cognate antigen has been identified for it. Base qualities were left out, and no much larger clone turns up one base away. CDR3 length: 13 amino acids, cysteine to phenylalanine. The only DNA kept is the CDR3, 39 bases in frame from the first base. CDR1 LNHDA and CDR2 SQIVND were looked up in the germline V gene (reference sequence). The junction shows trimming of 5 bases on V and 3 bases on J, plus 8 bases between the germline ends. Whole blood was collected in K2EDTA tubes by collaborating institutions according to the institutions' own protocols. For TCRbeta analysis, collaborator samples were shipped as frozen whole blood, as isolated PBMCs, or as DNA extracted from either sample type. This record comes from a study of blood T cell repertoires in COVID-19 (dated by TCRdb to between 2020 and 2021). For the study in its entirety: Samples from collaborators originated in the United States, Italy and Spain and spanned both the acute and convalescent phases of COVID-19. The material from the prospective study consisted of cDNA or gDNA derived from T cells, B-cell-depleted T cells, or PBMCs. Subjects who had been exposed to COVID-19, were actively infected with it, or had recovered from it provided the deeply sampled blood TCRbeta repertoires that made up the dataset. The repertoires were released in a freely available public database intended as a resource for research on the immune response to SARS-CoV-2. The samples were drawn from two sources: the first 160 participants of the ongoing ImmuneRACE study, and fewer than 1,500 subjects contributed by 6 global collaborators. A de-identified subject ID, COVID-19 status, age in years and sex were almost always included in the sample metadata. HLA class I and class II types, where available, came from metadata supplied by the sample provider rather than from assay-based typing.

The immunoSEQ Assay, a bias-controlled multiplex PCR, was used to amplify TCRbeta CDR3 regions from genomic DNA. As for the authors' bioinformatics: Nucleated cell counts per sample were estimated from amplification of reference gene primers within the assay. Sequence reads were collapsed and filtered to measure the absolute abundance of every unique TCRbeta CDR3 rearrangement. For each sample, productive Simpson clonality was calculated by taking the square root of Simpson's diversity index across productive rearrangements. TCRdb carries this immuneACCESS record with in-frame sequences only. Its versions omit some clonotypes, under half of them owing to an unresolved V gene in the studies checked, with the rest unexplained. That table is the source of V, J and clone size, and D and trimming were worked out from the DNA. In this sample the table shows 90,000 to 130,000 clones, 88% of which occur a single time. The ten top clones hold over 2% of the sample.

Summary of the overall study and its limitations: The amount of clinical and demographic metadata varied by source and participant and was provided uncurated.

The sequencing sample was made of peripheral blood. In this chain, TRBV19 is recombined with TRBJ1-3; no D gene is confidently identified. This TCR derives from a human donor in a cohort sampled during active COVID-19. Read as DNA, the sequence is TGTGCCAGTAGTGACACTTATGGAAACACCATATATTTT. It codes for CASSDTYGNTIYF.